A single sample is the source of the 29 T cell receptor beta chains below, sequenced in a study of vaccination and CD4 T cells after COVID-19 (dated by TCRdb to 2022 to 2024). The library relied on PCR. Sequenced on an Illumina iSeq 100. TCRdb reanalyzed the raw reads on its own, using fastp at Q25 for trimming and MiXCR for clone calling, and kept in-frame beta chains. Here each entry gathers all rows of one CDR3 protein and keeps the most common genes and DNA. The sample table contains 30,000 or so distinct CDR3 sequences; only one count was recorded for 49% of them. Clones ranked in the top ten supply 5.8% of the sample. The sample's time point label is to be understood as: late sampling 161 to 241 days after vaccination in a few convalescent patients. The sequences come from CD4+ T cells from blood, collected about 7 months after SARS-CoV-2 vaccination. The receptors originated from a human donor who had recovered from COVID-19.

This chain links TRBV19 with TRBJ2-3; perhaps TRBD1 as D (5 bases). CDR1 is LNHDA and CDR2 is SQIVND in the germline V gene (reference sequence). V dropped 7 bases and J dropped 4 bases, with 6 bases sitting between them. This CDR3 is built from 11 residues. CDR3 protein: CASTQADTQYF. The DNA of the CDR3 is TGTGCCAGTACACAGGCAGATACGCAGTATTTT.

The rearrangement joins TRBV5-6 to TRBJ2-7; 8 bases fit TRBD1. CDR1 is SGHDT, CDR2 YYEEEE, per germline. V dropped 4 bases and J dropped 3; count of bases not matched to a gene: 6. The CDR3 spans 14 residues. The CDR3 protein is CASSLGQGIYEQYF. CDR3 nucleotides: TGTGCCAGCAGCCTCGGACAGGGTATCTACGAGCAGTACTTC.

About this clonotype: At one end, the junction sequence differs from germline, possibly due to a read error. The V call is TRBV23-1, the J call TRBJ2-7; 11 nucleotides agree with TRBD1. TRBV23-1 is given ORF status, its function remaining uncertain. The CDR3 contains 19 residues. CDR3 sequence: CASPNVGTGGFHEPYEQCF. The CDR3 coding sequence is TGCGCCAGCCCAAACGTCGGGACAGGGGGTTTCCACGAACCATACGAGCAGTGCTTC.

The chain links TRBV7-2 to TRBJ2-2; 10 bases match TRBD1. V trimming: 1 base; J trimming: 9 bases; junction bases outside the gene matches: 5. CDR1 is SGHTA, CDR2 FQGNSA, per germline. This CDR3 region has 15 residues. CDR3 sequence: CASSLGDRGGRELFF. The CDR3 DNA reads as TGTGCCAGCAGCTTAGGGGACAGGGGAGGCCGGGAGCTGTTTTTT.

The rearrangement joins TRBV7-2 to TRBJ1-2; D not certain. The CDR3 consists of 15 residues. Trimming took 0 bases from V and 4 from J, leaving 12 bases between them. Germline V gene data show CDR1 as SGHTA and CDR2 as FQGNSA. The CDR3, as DNA: TGTGCCAGCAGCTTAGCAGGTGGGCTGTTCTATGGCTACACCTTC. It encodes CASSLAGGLFYGYTF.

The chain carries TRBV27 and TRBJ2-6; D gene uncertain. The germline V gene has CDR1 MNHEY and CDR2 SMNVEV (reference sequence). Trimming shortened V by 2 bases and J by 0 bases, and 2 bases separated the two germline ends. The CDR3 is made up of 14 amino acids. CDR3 in amino acids: CASSLSSGANVLTF. Written as DNA, the CDR3 is TGTGCCAGCAGTTTAAGCTCTGGGGCCAACGTCCTGACTTTC.

The chain recombines TRBV20-1 with TRBJ2-6; TRBD2 matches at 7 bases. Germline CDR1 reads DFQATT; CDR2 reads SNEGSKA (reference sequence). With V trimmed by 5 bases and J by 4 bases, 5 bases remained unmatched. The CDR3 runs 14 residues. Here the CDR3 DNA reads TGCAGTGCTTATAGCGGGTTAGGGGCCAACGTCCTGACTTTC. Its translation: CSAYSGLGANVLTF.

This clonotype came up once. The genes are TRBV20-1 and TRBJ1-1; 7 bases are shared with TRBD1. The length of the CDR3 is 14 residues. V shed 6 bases, J shed 4 bases, and the junction held 11 bases outside the gene matches. Germline assignment: CDR1 DFQATT and CDR2 SNEGSKA (reference sequence). CDR3 in DNA: TGCAGTGCCGAAGTGACAGGGTATGGCACTGAAGCTTTCTTT. Amino acid sequence: CSAEVTGYGTEAFF.

This chain connects TRBV18 to TRBJ2-7; no clear D. CDR1 and CDR2 from the germline V gene are KGHSH and LQKENI. The CDR3 totals 12 residues. The V end was cut by 6 bases, the J end by 7 bases, with 13 bases between. This CDR3 is CASSPGWGEQYF. CDR3 coding DNA: TGTGCCAGCTCTCCCGGATGGGGAGAGCAGTACTTC.

The CDR3 region has the DNA TGTGCCAGCAGCCTGACGGGTGGGGCCGGGGAGCTGTTTTTT. Residues: CASSLTGGAGELFF. This chain uses TRBV7-3 with TRBJ2-2; D unresolved. Trimming took off 5 bases at V and 6 bases at J, with 13 bases between the two ends. Germline CDR1 and CDR2: SGHTA and FQGTGA. The CDR3 runs 14 residues. The full variable domain, completed using reference TRBV7-3 and TRBJ2-2, is GAGVSQTPSNKVTEKGKYVELRCDPISGHTALYWYRQSLGQGPEFLIYFQGTGAADDSGLPNDRFFAVRPEGSVSTLKIQRTERGDSAVYLCASSLTGGAGELFFGEGSRLTVL.

The gene calls are TRBV2 and TRBJ2-5; 8 bases match TRBD1. CDR3 length: 12 residues. V gave up 10 bases and J gave up 5 bases; unmatched junction bases: 6. In germline, CDR1 is SNHLY, CDR2 FYNNEI. The CDR3 bases are TGTGCCACCTGGACAGGGAGGGAGACCCAGTACTTC. As protein: CATWTGRETQYF.

This clonotype was seen more than once but under ten times. The V and J genes are TRBV20-1 and TRBJ2-3; TRBD1 might be the D (6 bases). CDR3 length: 14 residues. V was shortened by 6 bases and J by 0 bases, with 13 bases between the two germline ends. Germline V lookup: CDR1 DFQATT, CDR2 SNEGSKA (reference sequence). The CDR3 sequence is CSASRTESTDTQYF. In nucleotides, the CDR3 is TGCAGTGCCAGCAGGACAGAGAGCACAGATACGCAGTATTTT.

The rearrangement uses TRBV6-5 and TRBJ2-1, with D unresolved. Trimming took 2 bases from V and 5 from J, leaving 10 bases between them. The V gene's germline CDR1 is MNHEY and CDR2 SVGAGI. This CDR3 has 14 amino acids. The CDR3 DNA reads TGTGCCAGCAGTTACCGTGGACGCCACAATGAGCAGTTCTTC. Amino acid sequence: CASSYRGRHNEQFF.

The chain has TRBV25-1 and TRBJ2-2; 10 bases match TRBD2. This CDR3 has 18 amino acids. The V and J ends lost 6 bases and 1 base, in that order; junction bases with no gene match: 11. Germline V gene lookup returns CDR1 MGHDK and CDR2 SYGVNS. The CDR3 nucleotides read TGTGCCAGCAGCAAAAGTAGCGGGAGGCTCGGGAACACCGGGGAGCTGTTTTTT. Protein product: CASSKSSGRLGNTGELFF.

The gene calls are TRBV7-3 and TRBJ2-3, with D unclear. The CDR3 totals 15 residues. The V and J ends lost 0 bases and 0 bases respectively, with 7 bases between them. Germline CDR1 SGHTA, CDR2 FQGTGA. The CDR3: CASSLTSQSTDTQYF. Here the CDR3 DNA reads TGTGCCAGCAGCTTAACCTCCCAGAGCACAGATACGCAGTATTTT.

The chain carries TRBV19 and TRBJ2-3; 8 bases are a match to TRBD1. The CDR3 length is 14 residues. Germline V gives CDR1 LNHDA, CDR2 SQIVND (reference sequence). The junction had 4 bases not matched to a gene; V was cut back by 6 bases and J by 2 bases. CDR3 loop: CASRPDRATDTQYF. Here the CDR3 DNA reads TGTGCCAGTAGACCGGACAGGGCCACAGATACGCAGTATTTT. The full variable domain, its missing parts supplied by reference TRBV19 and TRBJ2-3, is DGGITQSPKYLFRKEGQNVTLSCEQNLNHDAMYWYRQDPGQGLRLIYYSQIVNDFQKGDIAEGYSVSREKKESFPLTVTSAQKNPTAFYLCASRPDRATDTQYFGPGTRLTVL.

This chain connects TRBV9 to TRBJ2-5, with TRBD2 matching over 13 bases. This CDR3 spans 15 amino acids. Germline CDR1 reads SGDLS; CDR2 reads YYNGEE. Trimming cost V 2 bases and J 5 bases; bases outside gene matches: 3. This CDR3 is CASSVGTSGTETQYF. The DNA for the CDR3 is TGTGCCAGCAGCGTCGGGACTAGCGGGACGGAGACCCAGTACTTC.

This clonotype was seen only a few times. This chain connects TRBV5-4 to TRBJ2-7; D is possibly TRBD1 or TRBD2 (5 bases each). Germline V gene lookup returns CDR1 SGHNT and CDR2 YYREEE (reference sequence). The CDR3 consists of 14 residues. The V end was cut by 4 bases, the J end by 2 bases, with 13 bases between. CDR3 sequence reads: CASSPGTGTYEQYF. The CDR3 DNA sequence: TGTGCCAGCAGCCCCGGGACCGGCACCTACGAGCAGTACTTC.

The J gene is TRBJ2-3, the V gene TRBV7-2; D is unclear. The V gene's germline CDR1 is SGHTA and CDR2 FQGNSA. V lost 6 bases, J lost 5 bases, and 9 bases lay in between. This CDR3 comprises 12 residues. The CDR3 reads CASSYARDTQYF. CDR3 nucleotide sequence: TGTGCCAGCAGTTATGCTCGAGATACGCAGTATTTT.

The V gene is TRBV7-2, the J gene TRBJ2-7, with D unclear. CDR1 SGHTA and CDR2 FQGNSA come from the germline V gene. Trimming pared 5 bases from V and 5 bases from J, leaving 7 bases between. The CDR3 extends over 11 amino acids. Here the CDR3 DNA reads TGTGCCAGCAGCATAAAGCACGAGCAGTACTTC. Translation gives CASSIKHEQYF.

This clonotype was detected a few times. The chain couples TRBV2 to TRBJ1-1, with D perhaps TRBD1 (5 bases). This CDR3 has 14 amino acids. V gave up 1 base and J gave up 5 bases, with 11 bases separating them. The germline V gene encodes CDR1 SNHLY and CDR2 FYNNEI. Written as DNA, the CDR3 is TGTGCCAGCAGTGAAGGGGGCCGGGGTACTGAAGCTTTCTTT. Translation gives CASSEGGRGTEAFF.

This clonotype was detected once. This chain connects TRBV7-9 to TRBJ2-3; D not resolved. Germline V gene sequence: CDR1 SEHNR, CDR2 FQNEAQ (reference sequence). V lost 0 bases to trimming and J lost 0 bases, with 10 bases between them. The CDR3 sequence is 16 residues long. The CDR3 DNA reads as TGTGCCAGCAGCTTAGCAGGATCCGCTAGCACAGATACGCAGTATTTT. Translation gives CASSLAGSASTDTQYF.

This clonotype was found a few times. This chain joins TRBV20-1 and TRBJ2-5, with D possibly being TRBD2 (5 bases). Trimming removed 5 bases at V and 2 bases at J, with 9 bases between. CDR1 and CDR2 from the germline V gene are DFQATT and SNEGSKA (reference sequence). There are 12 residues in the CDR3. CDR3 sequence: CSASGIQETQYF. CDR3 coding DNA: TGCAGTGCTTCCGGGATTCAAGAGACCCAGTACTTC.

The V and J genes are TRBV6-2 or TRBV6-3 and TRBJ2-1, with 9 bases aligning to TRBD2. V shed 4 bases and J 5 bases; nucleotides not matched to a gene: 12. The CDR3 contains 17 residues. Germline CDR1 is MNHEY and CDR2 is SVGEGT. In DNA form, the CDR3 reads TGTGCCAGCAGTTCACTCTCGACTAGCGGTGTGAACAATGAGCAGTTCTTC. This encodes CASSSLSTSGVNNEQFF.

This chain links TRBV6-1 with TRBJ1-1; 9 positions match TRBD1. After removal of 6 bases from V and 6 bases from J, the junction contained 14 bases not matched to a gene. Germline CDR1 and CDR2: MNHNS and SASEGT. The CDR3 spans 16 residues. The DNA for the CDR3 is TGTGCCAGCAGGACAGACAGGGGGAGGTCATACGCTGAAGCTTTCTTT. Its translation: CASRTDRGRSYAEAFF.

V and J are TRBV20-1 and TRBJ1-3; 9 bases map to TRBD1. Trimming at V came to 5 bases and at J to 3 bases, leaving 8 bases not matched to a gene. The CDR3 extends over 15 amino acids. Per the germline V gene, CDR1 is DFQATT and CDR2 is SNEGSKA (reference sequence). The CDR3 sequence is CSAVTGTGFGNTIYF. The CDR3 DNA reads TGCAGTGCTGTAACCGGGACAGGGTTTGGAAACACCATATATTTT.

The chain combines TRBV20-1 with TRBJ2-7, with TRBD1 matching over 9 bases. Germline V gene sequence: CDR1 DFQATT, CDR2 SNEGSKA (reference sequence). With 0 bases clipped from V and 2 bases from J, the junction kept 5 bases outside the gene matches. CDR3 length: 15 amino acids. For the CDR3, the DNA is TGCAGTGCTAGAGATCACGGGACAGGGACCTACGAGCAGTACTTC. Translation gives CSARDHGTGTYEQYF.

Only a few counts were recorded for this clonotype. The chain links TRBV6-2 or TRBV6-3 to TRBJ2-2; the D call may be TRBD1 or TRBD2 (5 bases each). The V gene's germline CDR1 is MNHEY and CDR2 SVGEGT. The V end lost 6 bases, the J end lost 4 bases, and 15 bases lay between the germline ends. CDR3 length: 15 amino acids. The CDR3 here is CASRMRWDGTGELFF. CDR3 nucleotide sequence: TGTGCCAGCAGGATGAGGTGGGACGGCACCGGGGAGCTGTTTTTT.

This sequence joins TRBV7-9 and TRBJ1-5, with D unresolved. There are 13 residues in the CDR3. With 1 base removed from V and 6 bases from J, the gap between germline ends came to 7 bases. Per the germline V gene, CDR1 is SEHNR and CDR2 is FQNEAQ (reference sequence). DNA for the CDR3: TGTGCCAGCAGCTTAGACCGGCCTCAGCCCCAGCATTTT. Encoded protein: CASSLDRPQPQHF.